Listed below are T cell receptor beta chains from one sample, sequenced in a study of shared clonotypes between healthy human individuals. Produced via immunoSEQ multiplex PCR; TCRdb's table is partial and in-frame only. In the table there are fewer than 1.8 million clones, approximately 98.5% of which are singletons. Sequencing was done on a sample of naive CD4+ T cells sorted from blood. The receptors here all came from a man aged 25 to 40 in good health. CDR3s include the opening cysteine and the closing phenylalanine or tryptophan. A D gene is named only where the DNA matches it firmly. Clone size is stated in some rows and not others, as once, few, many or a class when expanded.

>-|TRBJ1-1|-|TRBV29-1
CSVEDRGHTEAFF
TGCAGCGTTGAAGACCGGGGGCACACTGAAGCTTTCTTT
>-|TRBJ2-7|-|TRBV7-6
CASSLAVNEQYF
TGTGCCAGCAGCTTAGCGGTCAACGAGCAGTACTTC
>-|TRBJ2-7|-|TRBV7-6
CASSRTRLSYEQYF
TGTGCCAGCAGTCGAACTCGGCTGTCCTACGAGCAGTACTTC
>-|TRBJ2-1|-|TRBV7-3
CASSSSAGNEQFF
TGTGCCAGCAGCTCTTCGGCGGGCAATGAGCAGTTCTTC
>-|TRBJ1-5|-|TRBV29-1
CSVEDPQAPRGTQHF
TGCAGCGTTGAAGATCCCCAGGCACCACGGGGGACCCAGCATTTT
>-|TRBJ2-7|-|TRBV28
CASSFSSRRASSYEQYF
TGTGCCAGCAGTTTTTCTTCTCGGCGGGCCAGCTCCTACGAGCAGTACTTC
>TRBD2|TRBJ2-1|-|TRBV29-1
CSVERLAGNYNEQFF
TGCAGCGTTGAGCGACTAGCGGGAAACTACAATGAGCAGTTCTTC
>-|TRBJ2-7|-|TRBV28
CASSHRRNEQYF
TGTGCCAGCAGCCATAGACGTAACGAGCAGTACTTC
>-|TRBJ2-1|-|TRBV7-2
CASSLRLAGYNEQFF
TGTGCCAGCAGCCTGCGTCTGGCGGGGTACAATGAGCAGTTCTTC
>-|TRBJ2-7|-|TRBV7-2
CASSLGARRGSYEQYF
TGTGCCAGCAGCTTAGGCGCGCGACGGGGTTCCTACGAGCAGTACTTC
>-|TRBJ1-1|-|TRBV9
CASSPPGHMNTEAFF
TGTGCCAGCAGCCCTCCCGGCCATATGAACACTGAAGCTTTCTTT
>-|TRBJ2-7|-|TRBV19
CASSIGASSYEQYF
TGTGCCAGTAGTATCGGGGCTAGCTCCTACGAGCAGTACTTC
>TRBD1|TRBJ1-1|-|TRBV18
CASSPLGQGARMNTEAFF
TGTGCCAGCTCACCCCTAGGACAGGGGGCGAGAATGAACACTGAAGCTTTCTTT
>-|TRBJ2-2|once|TRBV6-5
CASSYSGAWTGELFF
TGTGCCAGCAGTTACTCGGGGGCATGGACCGGGGAGCTGTTTTTT
>-|TRBJ2-7|-|TRBV2
CASSQRLGSYEQYF
TGTGCCAGCAGTCAGCGACTAGGATCCTACGAGCAGTACTTC
>-|TRBJ1-3|-|TRBV6-5
CASVPRSGNTIYF
TGTGCCAGCGTGCCGCGCTCTGGAAACACCATATATTTT
>-|TRBJ2-5|-|TRBV6-4
CASSDSQHRETQYF
TGTGCCAGCAGTGACTCCCAACACAGGGAGACCCAGTACTTC
>TRBD2|TRBJ2-5|-|TRBV5-4
CASSLKRLAEETQYF
TGTGCCAGCAGCTTGAAGCGGCTAGCGGAAGAGACCCAGTACTTC
>TRBD1|TRBJ2-1|-|TRBV18
CASSSGQAANLYNEQFF
TGTGCCAGCTCATCGGGACAGGCGGCGAACCTTTACAATGAGCAGTTCTTC
>-|TRBJ2-2|-|TRBV7-3
CASSPKGTGNTGELFF
TGTGCCAGCAGCCCCAAGGGTACTGGGAACACCGGGGAGCTGTTTTTT
>TRBD2|TRBJ2-7|-|TRBV4-2
CASSQDPWQGSGGEQYF
TGTGCCAGCAGCCAAGATCCCTGGCAGGGTTCGGGGGGCGAGCAGTACTTC
>-|TRBJ1-2|-|TRBV5-5
CASSLISTYGYTF
TGTGCCAGCAGCTTGATATCTACTTATGGCTACACCTTC
>TRBD1|TRBJ2-3|-|TRBV9
CASSVNHRGLDPISGTDTQYF
TGTGCCAGCAGCGTAAACCATAGGGGGCTAGATCCCATATCTGGCACAGATACGCAGTATTTT
>-|TRBJ2-3|-|TRBV7-2
CASSFARDTQYF
TGTGCCAGCAGCTTTGCGCGAGATACGCAGTATTTT
>-|TRBJ1-2|-|TRBV28
CASSRSGQTYGYTF
TGTGCCAGCAGTCGTTCGGGACAAACCTATGGCTACACCTTC
>-|TRBJ2-7|-|TRBV7-2
CASSLDRGEREQYF
TGTGCCAGCAGCTTAGATAGGGGCGAAAGGGAGCAGTACTTC
>-|TRBJ1-5|-|TRBV4-2
CASSQSWGDSNQPQHF
TGTGCCAGCAGCCAATCTTGGGGGGACAGCAATCAGCCCCAGCATTTT
>-|TRBJ2-3|-|TRBV19
CASSLSGTDTQYF
TGTGCCAGTAGTCTTTCAGGCACAGATACGCAGTATTTT
>TRBD1|TRBJ1-2|-|TRBV11-1
CASSAGQGWGYTF
TGTGCCAGCAGCGCCGGACAGGGTTGGGGCTACACCTTC
>TRBD1|TRBJ2-1|-|TRBV5-1
CASSWTGGDVGEQFF
TGCGCCAGCAGCTGGACAGGGGGCGACGTCGGTGAGCAGTTCTTC
>-|TRBJ2-7|-|TRBV28
CASVPGYFDEQYF
TGTGCCAGCGTGCCGGGGTATTTCGACGAGCAGTACTTC
>TRBD1|TRBJ2-3|-|TRBV5-1
CASSDTGDADTQYF
TGCGCCAGCAGCGACACAGGGGATGCAGATACGCAGTATTTT
>-|TRBJ2-6|-|TRBV10-1
CATLHGRSGANVLTF
TGCGCCACCCTTCATGGGCGCTCTGGGGCCAACGTCCTGACTTTC
>TRBD2|TRBJ2-1|-|TRBV6-5
CASSYFAGGNEQFF
TGTGCCAGCAGTTACTTTGCCGGGGGGAATGAGCAGTTCTTC
>-|TRBJ2-1|-|TRBV6-6
CASRGEPEQFF
TGTGCCAGCAGGGGTGAGCCTGAGCAGTTCTTC
>-|TRBJ2-4|-|TRBV5-4
CASSLGQADQYF
TGTGCCAGCAGCTTGGGCCAGGCCGACCAGTACTTC
>TRBD1|TRBJ1-2|-|TRBV7-2
CASSLATGGGYTF
TGTGCCAGCAGCTTAGCGACAGGGGGCGGCTACACCTTC
>TRBD2|TRBJ2-7|-|TRBV10-2
CASGTSGYYEQYF
TGCGCCAGCGGAACTAGCGGGTACTACGAGCAGTACTTC
>TRBD2|TRBJ2-1|-|TRBV19
CASSMGLAGGNEQFF
TGTGCCAGTAGTATGGGACTAGCGGGAGGCAATGAGCAGTTCTTC
>-|TRBJ1-1|-|TRBV2
CASSQEVRATAEAFF
TGTGCCAGCAGCCAGGAGGTCAGGGCTACGGCTGAAGCTTTCTTT
>TRBD2|TRBJ2-2|-|TRBV6-5
CASRRLAGDTGELFF
TGTGCCAGCAGGCGACTAGCGGGAGACACCGGGGAGCTGTTTTTT
>-|TRBJ2-1|-|TRBV6-1
CASSATRLTYNEQFF
TGTGCCAGCAGCGCTACTAGGCTAACCTACAATGAGCAGTTCTTC
>TRBD2|TRBJ2-3|-|TRBV5-1
CASSPFPLAGDGDTQYF
TGCGCCAGCAGCCCTTTTCCGCTAGCGGGAGATGGAGATACGCAGTATTTT
>-|TRBJ1-1|-|TRBV18
CASSPNNWEAFF
TGTGCCAGCTCACCAAATAACTGGGAAGCTTTCTTT
>-|TRBJ2-3|-|TRBV19
CASSKGIGTDTQYF
TGTGCCAGTAGTAAGGGAATAGGCACAGATACGCAGTATTTT
>-|TRBJ2-2|few|TRBV19
CASSIGASSPGELFF
TGTGCCAGTAGTATTGGGGCTAGCAGCCCCGGGGAGCTGTTTTTT
>TRBD1|TRBJ2-7|-|TRBV30
CAWSKDRGGLYEQYF
TGTGCCTGGAGCAAGGACAGGGGAGGACTCTACGAGCAGTACTTC
>TRBD2|TRBJ2-2|-|TRBV2
CASSGIAGDTGELFF
TGTGCCAGCAGTGGGATAGCGGGAGATACCGGGGAGCTGTTTTTT